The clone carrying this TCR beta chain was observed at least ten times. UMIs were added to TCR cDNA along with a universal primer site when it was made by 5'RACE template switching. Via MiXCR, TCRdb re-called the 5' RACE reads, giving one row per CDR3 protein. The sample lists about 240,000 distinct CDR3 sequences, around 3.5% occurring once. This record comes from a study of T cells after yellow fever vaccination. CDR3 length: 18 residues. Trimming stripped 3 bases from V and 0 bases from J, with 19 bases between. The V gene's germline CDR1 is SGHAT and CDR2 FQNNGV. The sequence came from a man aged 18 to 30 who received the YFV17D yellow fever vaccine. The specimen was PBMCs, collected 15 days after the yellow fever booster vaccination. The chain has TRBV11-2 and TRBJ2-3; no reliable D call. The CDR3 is CASSFTHGVSSSTDTQYF. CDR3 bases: TGTGCCAGCAGCTTTACGCATGGTGTGAGTTCTAGCACAGATACGCAGTATTTT.